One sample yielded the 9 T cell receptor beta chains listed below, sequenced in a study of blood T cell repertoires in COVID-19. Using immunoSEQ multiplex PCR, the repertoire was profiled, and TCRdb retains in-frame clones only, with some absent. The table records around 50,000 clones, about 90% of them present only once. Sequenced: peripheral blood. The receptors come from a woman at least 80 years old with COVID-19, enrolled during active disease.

The CDR3 is CASSNQGAVGREAFF. CDR3 coding DNA: TGTGCCAGTAGTAACCAGGGGGCGGTAGGGAGAGAAGCTTTCTTT. This sequence joins TRBV19 and TRBJ1-1; 8 nucleotides match TRBD1. Germline V gene data show CDR1 as LNHDA and CDR2 as SQIVND (reference sequence). V shed 4 bases and J 8 bases; nucleotides not matched to a gene: 12. The CDR3 extends over 15 amino acids.

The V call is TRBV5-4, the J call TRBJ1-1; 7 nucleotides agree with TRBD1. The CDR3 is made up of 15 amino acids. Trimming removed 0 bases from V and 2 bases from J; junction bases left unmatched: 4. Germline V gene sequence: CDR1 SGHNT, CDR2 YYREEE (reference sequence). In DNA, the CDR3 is TGTGCCAGCAGCTTGGAGCAGGGGGTCAACACTGAAGCTTTCTTT. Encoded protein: CASSLEQGVNTEAFF.

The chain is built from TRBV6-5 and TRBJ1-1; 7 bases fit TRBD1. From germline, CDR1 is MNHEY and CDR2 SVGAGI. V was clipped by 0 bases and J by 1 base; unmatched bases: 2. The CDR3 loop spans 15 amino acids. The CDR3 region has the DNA TGTGCCAGCAGTTACTCCAACAGGGGGAACACTGAAGCTTTCTTT. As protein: CASSYSNRGNTEAFF.

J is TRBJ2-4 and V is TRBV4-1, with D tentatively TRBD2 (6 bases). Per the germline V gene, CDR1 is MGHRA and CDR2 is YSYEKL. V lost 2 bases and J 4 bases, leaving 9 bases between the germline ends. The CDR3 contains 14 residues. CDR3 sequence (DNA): TGCGCCAGCAGCCAACCCGGGACTAAAAACATTCAGTACTTC. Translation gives CASSQPGTKNIQYF.

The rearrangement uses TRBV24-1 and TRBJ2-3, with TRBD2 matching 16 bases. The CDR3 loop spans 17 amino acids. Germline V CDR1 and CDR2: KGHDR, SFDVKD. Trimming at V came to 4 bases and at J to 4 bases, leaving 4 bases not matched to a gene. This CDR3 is CATSDPGTSGGADTQYF. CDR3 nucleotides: TGTGCCACCAGTGACCCCGGGACTAGCGGGGGGGCAGATACGCAGTATTTT.

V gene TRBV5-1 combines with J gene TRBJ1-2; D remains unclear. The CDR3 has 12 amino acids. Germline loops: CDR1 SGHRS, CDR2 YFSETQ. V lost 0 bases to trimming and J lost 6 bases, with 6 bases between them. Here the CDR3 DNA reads TGCGCCAGCAGCTTGGGGCTGGATGGCTACACCTTC. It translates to CASSLGLDGYTF.

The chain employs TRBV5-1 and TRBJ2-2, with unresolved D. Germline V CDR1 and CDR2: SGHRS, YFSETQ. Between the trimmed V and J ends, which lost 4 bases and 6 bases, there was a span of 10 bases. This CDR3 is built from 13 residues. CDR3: CASSTERPGELFF. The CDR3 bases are TGCGCCAGCAGCACAGAAAGGCCCGGGGAGCTGTTTTTT.

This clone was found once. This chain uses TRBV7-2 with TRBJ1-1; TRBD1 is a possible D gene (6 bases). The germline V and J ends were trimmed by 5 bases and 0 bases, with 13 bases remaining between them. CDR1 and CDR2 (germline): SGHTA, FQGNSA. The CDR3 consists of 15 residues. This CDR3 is CASSPGHIMNTEAFF. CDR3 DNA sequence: TGTGCCAGCAGCCCGGGACACATCATGAACACTGAAGCTTTCTTT.

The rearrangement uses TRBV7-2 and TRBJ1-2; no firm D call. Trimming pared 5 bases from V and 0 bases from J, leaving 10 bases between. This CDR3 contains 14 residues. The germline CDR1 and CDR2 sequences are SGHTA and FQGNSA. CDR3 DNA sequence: TGTGCCAGCAGCCCGCGGGCTGCTAACTATGGCTACACCTTC. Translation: CASSPRAANYGYTF. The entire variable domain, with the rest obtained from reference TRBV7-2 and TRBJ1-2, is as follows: GAGVSQSPSNKVTEKGKDVELRCDPISGHTALYWYRQSLGQGLEFLIYFQGNSAPDKSGLPSDRFSAERTGGSVSTLTIQRTQQEDSAVYLCASSPRAANYGYTFGSGTRLTVV.